This passage covers 7 T cell receptor beta chains from one sample sequenced in a study of shared clonotypes between healthy human individuals. Libraries were prepared by immunoSEQ multiplex PCR; TCRdb keeps only in-frame clonotypes and omits some of them. The sample yields 2.3 million or so clones, approximately 95% seen once. Sequenced: naive CD4+ T cells from PBMCs. The subset is: CD45RA+ positively selected. Receptors were obtained from a man younger than 35 in good health. Some clones in this sample may be carry-over from other donors' samples.

On this clone itself: The same CDR3 is also encoded by other DNA sequences in this sample. This chain uses TRBV4-3 with TRBJ2-2, with D unclear. Germline assignment: CDR1 LGHNA and CDR2 YSLEER. Trimming shortened V by 2 bases and J by 2 bases, and 3 bases separated the two germline ends. The CDR3 extends over 13 amino acids. The chain's CDR3 is CASSQTNTGELFF. CDR3 coding DNA: TGCGCCAGCAGCCAAACCAACACCGGGGAGCTGTTTTTT.

The chain joins TRBV5-4 to TRBJ1-2, with 7 bases aligning to TRBD1. CDR3 length equals 17 residues. Trimming removed 0 bases from V and 0 bases from J; junction bases left unmatched: 8. Germline-derived CDR1 and CDR2 are SGHNT and YYREEE (reference sequence). This chain's CDR3 is CASSLAGSGGSNYGYTF. Written as DNA, the CDR3 is TGTGCCAGCAGCTTGGCCGGCTCAGGGGGTTCTAACTATGGCTACACCTTC.

This clone occurred once. V gene TRBV7-2 combines with J gene TRBJ2-5; D is ambiguous. The CDR3 sequence is 19 residues long. Germline CDR1 SGHTA, CDR2 FQGNSA. V was cut by 2 bases and J by 4 bases, with 26 bases left in between. CDR3 bases: TGTGCCAGCAGCTTATTTCAAGGAACCCTTGGGCTAACCGGAGAGACCCAGTACTTC. Translated, it gives CASSLFQGTLGLTGETQYF.

This rearrangement joins TRBV5-1 to TRBJ2-5; 12 bases match TRBD2. J lost 10 bases, V lost 4 bases, and 17 bases had no gene match. Germline CDR1 SGHRS, CDR2 YFSETQ. This CDR3 is built from 17 residues. CDR3 coding DNA: TGCGCCAGCAGCCCCGGCGGCACTAGCGGGAGGACAATCCTCCAGTACTTC. It specifies CASSPGGTSGRTILQYF.

The chain has TRBV28 and TRBJ2-7; D is perhaps TRBD2 (5 bases). V was trimmed by 3 bases and J by 0 bases, leaving 12 bases between them. The CDR3 has 15 amino acids. Germline V lookup: CDR1 MDHEN, CDR2 SYDVKM. CDR3: CASSFYGGRSYEQYF. CDR3 nucleotide sequence: TGTGCCAGCAGTTTTTATGGAGGACGCTCCTACGAGCAGTACTTC.

The V call is TRBV28, the J call TRBJ1-2; 7 bases map to TRBD1. The CDR3 contains 16 residues. Unmatched junction bases numbered 13, after V lost 6 bases and J lost 3 bases. The germline gives CDR1 MDHEN, CDR2 SYDVKM. This chain's CDR3 is CASRVPDRRPYYGYTF. CDR3 in DNA: TGTGCCAGCAGGGTCCCGGACAGGAGACCCTACTATGGCTACACCTTC.

This clone was detected only once. The V and J genes are TRBV28 and TRBJ1-5, with D possibly being TRBD1 (5 bases). V was cut by 3 bases and J by 0 bases, with 12 bases left in between. The CDR3 contains 16 residues. Germline CDR1 is MDHEN and CDR2 is SYDVKM. The CDR3 sequence is CASSFAGGISNQPQHF. CDR3 nucleotides: TGTGCCAGCAGTTTCGCCGGGGGGATTAGCAATCAGCCCCAGCATTTT.